The source of this T cell receptor beta chain is a study of T-cell reconstitution after alpha-beta-depleted transplantation in children (dated by TCRdb to about 2016). Context from the whole study: Using TCR repertoire profiling, the study quantitatively followed how T-cell immune reconstitution unfolded in children after TCRalphabeta/CD19-depleted allogeneic hematopoietic cell transplantation. General findings and caveats noted by the study authors: Over the following months the frequencies of hyperexpanded clones went down, and after one year T-cell counts and TCRbeta diversity were mostly credited to newly produced T cells. In some patients, the high TCRbeta diversity seen at day 60 was put down to recipient T cells and intrathymic progenitors that had survived conditioning. The apparently early recovery of alphabetaT-cell counts about two months after transplant reportedly depended on only several hundred rapidly expanded clones that came from non-depleted graft cells.

The sample's treatment or condition label is to be understood as: allogeneic hematopoietic cell transplantation with graft depleted of TCRalphabeta T cells and CD19 B cells. Transplant recipients were children who received TCRalphabeta/CD19-depleted allogeneic hematopoietic cell grafts. Comment on this clonotype: The antigen it binds to is not known. No quality values exist for individual bases; no much larger clone is one base distant.

The method was PCR. Sequenced on an Illumina HiSeq 2500. TCR libraries were prepared with molecular barcoding, using unique molecular identifiers to normalize TCRbeta repertoire quantification. TCRdb reprocessed the public reads (quality trimming at Q25 with fastp, clone calling with MiXCR) and kept in-frame beta chains. CDR3 protein sequences are deduplicated, and each keeps its most common genes and DNA. Here the sample has 450,000 to 700,000 distinct CDR3 sequences; over 25% occur a single time. Clones ranked in the top ten supply 36% of the sample. This clonotype was sampled from a boy younger than two with Wiskott-Aldrich syndrome, due to receive a stem cell transplant. The sequences come from PBMCs, collected before TCRalphabeta/CD19-depleted stem cell transplant.

CDR3 protein: CASSQGSSYNEQFF. The DNA sequence is TGCGCCAGCAGCCAGGGTAGTTCCTACAATGAGCAGTTCTTC. The chain is assembled from TRBV5-1 and TRBJ2-1; tentative D gene TRBD1, with 5 bases matching. V and J are truncated by 4 bases and 1 base respectively, leaving an intervening sequence of 9 bases. CDR1 SGHRS and CDR2 YFSETQ were looked up in the germline V gene. CDR3 length: 14 amino acids, cysteine to phenylalanine. Solely the CDR3 DNA is kept, with 42 bases framed from the first base.